These 27 T cell receptor beta chains share one sample of origin, sequenced in a study of T-cell reconstitution after alpha-beta-depleted transplantation in children. TCRbeta library preparation incorporated unique molecular identifiers. TCRdb re-analysed the PCR reads in MiXCR, keeping a single row per CDR3 protein. The table includes approximately 91,000 distinct CDR3 sequences, approximately 9.2% detected once. The source material was PBMCs from the stem cell graft donor, sampled from the stem cell graft. The receptors were gathered from a human donor who donated a stem cell graft to a child with congenital amegakaryocytic thrombocytopenia.

The table lists this clonotype with many counts. CDR3 in amino acids: CSARVGNSNQPQHF. Written as DNA, the CDR3 is TGCAGTGCTAGAGTAGGGAATAGCAATCAGCCCCAGCATTTT. V gene TRBV20-1 combines with J gene TRBJ1-5; D uncertain. Trimming took 1 base from V and 0 from J, leaving 7 bases between them. This CDR3 is built from 14 residues. The germline V gene encodes CDR1 DFQATT and CDR2 SNEGSKA (reference sequence).

This clonotype was picked up many times. The CDR3 region has the DNA TGTGCCAGCACCCTCGCCCCGGGCAATCAGCCCCAGCATTTT. Translated: CASTLAPGNQPQHF. V and J are TRBV28 and TRBJ1-5; D is unresolved. V lost 7 bases, J lost 2 bases, and 12 bases lay in between. The CDR3 runs to 14 residues. Germline assignment: CDR1 MDHEN and CDR2 SYDVKM. Together with reference TRBV28 and TRBJ1-5, the CDR3 gives the full variable domain: DVKVTQSSRYLVKRTGEKVFLECVQDMDHENMFWYRQDPGLGLRLIYFSYDVKMKEKGDIPEGYSVSREKKERFSLILESASTNQTSMYLCASTLAPGNQPQHFGDGTRLSIL.

This clonotype was recorded many times. The chain recombines TRBV20-1 with TRBJ2-5, with D tentatively TRBD1 (6 bases). This CDR3 comprises 14 residues. The ends were cut back, 5 bases at V and 13 bases at J, with 26 bases in the middle. Germline V gives CDR1 DFQATT, CDR2 SNEGSKA (reference sequence). The CDR3 spells CSAPAMGHAEPPYF. DNA for the CDR3: TGCAGTGCTCCTGCCATGGGACATGCGGAGCCCCCGTACTTC.

This clonotype has at least ten counts. DNA for the CDR3: TGTGCCAGCAGCTTAACGGGGACTAGAGGCTCAGATACGCAGTATTTT. This gives the protein CASSLTGTRGSDTQYF. J is TRBJ2-3 and V is TRBV7-3; 8 positions match TRBD2. V gave up 0 bases and J gave up 4 bases; unmatched junction bases: 6. This CDR3 comprises 16 residues. Germline V gene data show CDR1 as SGHTA and CDR2 as FQGTGA.

There are many counts of this clonotype. The rearrangement joins TRBV6-1 to TRBJ2-2, with D possibly TRBD1 on 5 matching bases. CDR1 is MNHNS and CDR2 is SASEGT in the germline V gene. The CDR3 extends over 14 amino acids. CDR3 region: CASQAGPVTGELFF. The CDR3, as DNA: TGTGCTTCACAGGCCGGCCCCGTGACCGGGGAGCTGTTTTTT.

This sequence joins TRBV10-3 and TRBJ1-1; no clear D gene. Trimming took off 7 bases at V and 0 bases at J, with 6 bases between the two ends. There are 12 residues in the CDR3. In germline, CDR1 is ENHRY, CDR2 SYGVKD. CDR3 amino acids: CAIIRVNTEAFF. The CDR3 nucleotides read TGTGCCATCATAAGGGTGAACACTGAAGCTTTCTTT.

This clonotype appeared once. A much more abundant neighbour one base away suggests this may be a read error. J is TRBJ1-1 and V is TRBV19, with D perhaps matching TRBD1 (5 bases). Trimming stripped 6 bases from V and 6 bases from J, with 14 bases between. This CDR3 contains 13 residues. CDR1 LNHDA and CDR2 SQIVND come from the germline V gene (reference sequence). The CDR3, as DNA: TGTGCCAGTAGCCAGACCAGGGACGCTGAAGCTTTCTTT. It codes for CASSQTRDAEAFF.

This clonotype showed up many times. This chain connects TRBV29-1 to TRBJ2-1; 8 nucleotides align to TRBD1. The J segment lost 3 bases and the V segment lost 5 bases, leaving 3 bases of the junction unmatched. There are 13 residues in the CDR3. CDR1 SQVTM and CDR2 ANQGSEA come from the germline V gene. The CDR3 DNA reads TGCAGCGTTCCGGGACAGGTCTACAATGAGCAGTTCTTC. It codes for CSVPGQVYNEQFF.

This clonotype was counted many times. This chain connects TRBV28 to TRBJ2-7, with 9 nucleotides matching TRBD1. Germline V gives CDR1 MDHEN, CDR2 SYDVKM. After removal of 4 bases from V and 2 bases from J, the junction contained 3 bases not matched to a gene. This CDR3 region has 14 residues. CDR3 protein: CASSWDREAYEQYF. CDR3 DNA: TGTGCCAGCAGTTGGGACAGGGAGGCCTACGAGCAGTACTTC.

This sequence joins TRBV20-1 and TRBJ2-3; D is possibly TRBD2 (10 bases). Trimming removed 3 bases from V and 8 bases from J, with 18 bases in between. Germline V CDR1 and CDR2: DFQATT, SNEGSKA (reference sequence). This CDR3 is built from 14 residues. In nucleotides, the CDR3 is TGCAGTGCTAGGTCTAGCGGGGGACAGGGTACGCAGTATTTT. As protein: CSARSSGGQGTQYF.

This clonotype has ten or more counts. The chain couples TRBV12-3 or TRBV12-4 to TRBJ2-7; D call uncertain. CDR3 size: 13 residues. Trimming cost V 3 bases and J 2 bases, with 8 bases left between them. CDR3 nucleotides: TGTGCCAGCAGTTTCTCCGGGCCCTACGAGCAGTACTTC. It encodes CASSFSGPYEQYF.

Only one count was recorded for this clonotype. At one boundary the junction diverges from the germline segment, which might be a read error. The chain couples TRBV7-1 to TRBJ2-1; no clear D gene. TRBV7-1 is flagged as an ORF with uncertain function. The length of the CDR3 is 11 residues. The CDR3 DNA reads TGTGCCATCAGCTCCGACAATGAGCAGTTCTTC. Translated, it gives CAISSDNEQFF.

V is TRBV7-9 and J is TRBJ1-5; 8 nucleotides align to TRBD1. After removal of 1 base from V and 6 bases from J, the junction contained 5 bases not matched to a gene. Germline CDR1 SEHNR, CDR2 FQNEAQ (reference sequence). CDR3 size: 15 residues. The CDR3 region is CASSLDQGAGQPQHF. The DNA of the CDR3 is TGTGCCAGCAGCTTAGATCAGGGGGCTGGTCAGCCCCAGCATTTT. The whole variable domain, remainder taken from reference TRBV7-9 and TRBJ1-5, is DTGVSQNPRHKITKRGQNVTFRCDPISEHNRLYWYRQTLGQGPEFLTYFQNEAQLEKSRLLSDRFSAERPKGSFSTLEIQRTEQGDSAMYLCASSLDQGAGQPQHFGDGTRLSIL.

This clonotype was observed many times. This rearrangement joins TRBV5-1 to TRBJ2-7; D may be TRBD2 (5 bases). This CDR3 contains 14 residues. The V gene's germline CDR1 is SGHRS and CDR2 YFSETQ. Deletions cut 4 bases from V and 3 bases from J, with 14 bases between. The CDR3 nucleotides are TGCGCCAGCAGCGCTTCCGGGAACAACTACGAGCAGTACTTC. Protein product: CASSASGNNYEQYF.

This clonotype was recorded many times. The chain combines TRBV7-9 with TRBJ2-3, with D perhaps matching TRBD1 (6 bases). V shed 6 bases and J shed 9 bases, with 16 bases lying between them. The V gene's germline CDR1 is SEHNR and CDR2 FQNEAQ (reference sequence). This CDR3 has 13 residues. CDR3 nucleotides: TGTGCCAGCAGGCCTGCAGGGGCCTGGACGCAGTATTTT. It translates to CASRPAGAWTQYF.

Ten or more counts support this clonotype. The rearrangement links TRBV28 to TRBJ1-6; no clear D gene. The CDR3 covers 13 residues. V was pared by 5 bases and J by 7 bases, with 9 bases between. Germline CDR1 reads MDHEN; CDR2 reads SYDVKM. CDR3 in amino acids: CASSVGRNSPLHF. As DNA, the CDR3 is TGTGCCAGCAGTGTTGGACGGAATTCACCCCTCCACTTT.

At least ten counts were recorded for this clonotype. The chain joins TRBV28 to TRBJ1-5; tentatively, D is TRBD1 (5 bases). The CDR3 runs 15 residues. In germline, CDR1 is MDHEN, CDR2 SYDVKM. Trimming took 6 bases from V and 4 from J, leaving 16 bases between them. CDR3 in DNA: TGTGCCAGCAGCCTAACTACAGGTTTTAATCAGCCCCAGCATTTT. Its protein is CASSLTTGFNQPQHF.

The chain couples TRBV9 to TRBJ2-7, with D perhaps matching TRBD1 (5 bases). Germline-derived CDR1 and CDR2 are SGDLS and YYNGEE. Trimming stripped 0 bases from V and 2 bases from J, with 9 bases between. This CDR3 region has 14 residues. For the CDR3, the DNA is TGTGCCAGCAGCGTAGTAGCAGGGACCTACGAGCAGTACTTC. As protein: CASSVVAGTYEQYF. The variable domain in full, completed from reference TRBV9 and TRBJ2-7, reads DSGVTQTPKHLITATGQRVTLRCSPRSGDLSVYWYQQSLDQGLQFLIQYYNGEERAKGNILERFSAQQFPDLHSELNLSSLELGDSALYFCASSVVAGTYEQYFGPGTRLTVT.

This sequence joins TRBV30 and TRBJ1-1; D gene unclear. V was trimmed by 0 bases and J by 6 bases, leaving 8 bases between them. CDR3 length: 12 amino acids. Germline CDR1 is GTSNPN and CDR2 is SVGIG (reference sequence). The CDR3 sequence: CAWSVIGAEAFF. The CDR3 DNA follows: TGTGCCTGGAGTGTCATAGGTGCTGAAGCTTTCTTT.

V and J are TRBV4-2 and TRBJ2-5, with a possible D match to TRBD1 (7 bases). Germline V gives CDR1 LGHNA, CDR2 YNFKEQ. V was shortened by 9 bases and J by 5 bases, with 22 bases between the two germline ends. This CDR3 is 15 amino acids long. The CDR3 protein is CARGLDFSGGETQYF. The CDR3 region has the DNA TGTGCCAGGGGCTTGGATTTTTCAGGGGGGGAGACCCAGTACTTC.

This clonotype has a count of ten or more. The rearrangement uses TRBV4-1 and TRBJ2-1, with D possibly being TRBD1 (5 bases). The V end was cut by 0 bases, the J end by 4 bases, with 13 bases between. The V gene's germline CDR1 is MGHRA and CDR2 YSYEKL. The CDR3 runs to 16 residues. In nucleotides, the CDR3 is TGCGCCAGCAGCCAAGATTTGGTAGGGGCTTACAATGAGCAGTTCTTC. Residues: CASSQDLVGAYNEQFF.

In this sample, this clonotype turned up many times. The chain recombines TRBV11-2 with TRBJ1-6, with D unclear. Per germline, CDR1 SGHAT and CDR2 FQNNGV. The CDR3 runs to 14 residues. Trimming removed 0 bases from V and 10 bases from J, with 10 bases in between. CDR3 DNA: TGTGCCAGCAGCTTAGACCCCGGGGAGTCACCCCTCCACTTT. This translates into CASSLDPGESPLHF.

The V and J genes are TRBV5-1 and TRBJ2-1, with TRBD2 matching over 15 bases. Germline loops: CDR1 SGHRS, CDR2 YFSETQ. The V segment lost 3 bases and the J segment 12 bases; nucleotides outside the gene matches: 4. The CDR3 spans 14 residues. The CDR3 loop reads CASSWTSGRAGQFF. The CDR3 coding sequence is TGCGCCAGCAGCTGGACTAGCGGGAGGGCTGGGCAGTTCTTC.

This clonotype was seen repeatedly, ten times or more. This chain joins TRBV7-2 and TRBJ2-1; 13 positions agree with TRBD2. This CDR3 region has 16 residues. The germline V gene has CDR1 SGHTA and CDR2 FQGNSA. The V and J ends lost 5 bases and 9 bases, in that order; junction bases with no gene match: 10. CDR3 sequence reads: CASSARTSGGAFEQFF. CDR3 bases: TGTGCCAGCAGCGCCCGAACTAGCGGGGGGGCCTTTGAGCAGTTCTTC.

This clonotype has ten or more counts. This chain joins TRBV5-1 and TRBJ2-6; tentatively, D is TRBD1 (6 bases). This CDR3 spans 14 amino acids. Germline values: CDR1 SGHRS, CDR2 YFSETQ. Trimming left V 2 bases short and J 5 bases short, with 8 bases between. The CDR3 is CASSFTGRANVLTF. The CDR3 region has the DNA TGCGCCAGCAGCTTTACAGGGAGGGCCAACGTCCTGACTTTC.

This clonotype was counted ten times or more. This sequence joins TRBV6-2 or TRBV6-3 and TRBJ2-5, with TRBD2 as a possible D gene (6 bases). This CDR3 has 15 residues. The V gene lost 3 bases and the J gene lost 4 bases, with 15 bases spanning the gap. The germline V gene encodes CDR1 MNHEY and CDR2 SVGEGT. The CDR3 spells CASSYLRGRGETQYF. The CDR3 DNA sequence: TGTGCCAGCAGTTATCTCCGGGGGAGAGGAGAGACCCAGTACTTC.

This clonotype came up a few times. This rearrangement joins TRBV5-1 to TRBJ1-1; D is possibly TRBD1 (6 bases). V lost 1 base and J lost 0, with 13 bases in between. The CDR3 is 16 amino acids. CDR1 and CDR2 from the germline V gene are SGHRS and YFSETQ. As DNA, the CDR3 is TGCGCCAGCAGCTTGAAACAGGGCACTCTGAACACTGAAGCTTTCTTT. This sequence encodes CASSLKQGTLNTEAFF.